Below, 10 T cell receptor beta chains from the same sample are listed, as sequenced in a study of glioma-infiltrating T cells. TCR alpha and beta CDR3 regions were amplified from RNA using iRepertoire nested multiplex PCR. TCRdb used MiXCR to reprocess the multiplex PCR reads, holding one entry per CDR3 protein. Among 100,000 to 150,000 distinct CDR3 sequences, around a quarter were seen once, and the ten largest hold 27%. Sequencing was done on a sample of glioma tissue, nonneoplastic brain tissue, or PBMCs (not recorded which). Receptors originate from a human donor with low-grade glioma or glioblastoma, undergoing nonglioma brain surgery, or in good health (not recorded which).

This clonotype was seen only a few times. At one boundary the junction diverges from the germline segment, which might be a read error. CDR3 nucleotides: TGTGCCGCAGGAGAGACCCAGTACTTC. The encoded protein is CAAGETQYF. The V gene is TRBV10-2, the J gene TRBJ2-5; no reliable D call. The length of the CDR3 is 9 residues. Germline assignment: CDR1 WSHSY and CDR2 SAAADI.

The CDR3 reads CASSPVGLAGGGNEQFF. In DNA, the CDR3 is TGTGCCAGCAGCCCAGTGGGACTAGCGGGGGGCGGCAATGAGCAGTTCTTC. The chain has TRBV3-1 and TRBJ2-1, with 15 positions matching TRBD2. The germline CDR1 and CDR2 sequences are LGHDT and YNNKEL (reference sequence). CDR3 length equals 17 residues. V lost 4 bases and J lost 6; bases outside the gene matches: 7.

On this clonotype: The junction does not match germline at one end; this may be a read error. V is TRBV6-1 and J is TRBJ2-3, with 9 bases fitting TRBD2. CDR1 MNHNS and CDR2 SASEGT come from the germline V gene. There are 16 residues in the CDR3. The CDR3 sequence is CAISETLAGGTDTQYF. Written as DNA, the CDR3 is TGTGCCATCAGTGAGACCTTAGCGGGGGGCACAGATACGCAGTATTTT.

The CDR3 DNA reads TGTGCCAGCAGCAGAAACCAACGGTTCTCTTCTGAAGCTTTCTTT. Translating gives CASSRNQRFSSEAFF. This chain connects TRBV3-1 to TRBJ1-1; D is unclear. The germline V gene encodes CDR1 LGHDT and CDR2 YNNKEL (reference sequence). CDR3 length: 15 residues. The V gene lost 5 bases and the J gene lost 6 bases, with 19 bases spanning the gap.

CDR3 in amino acids: CASSQHTGPEDTQYF. For the CDR3, the DNA is TGTGCCAGCAGCCAACACACAGGTCCCGAAGATACGCAGTATTTT. The gene calls are TRBV4-2 and TRBJ2-3; TRBD1 is a possible D gene (5 bases). CDR1 and CDR2 from the germline V gene are LGHNA and YNFKEQ. The CDR3 sequence is 15 residues long. Trimming pared 2 bases from V and 5 bases from J, leaving 14 bases between.

At least ten counts were recorded for this clonotype. The chain links TRBV28 to TRBJ2-7, with no clear D. Germline CDR1 reads MDHEN; CDR2 reads SYDVKM. Between the trimmed V and J ends, which lost 4 bases and 2 bases, there was a span of 3 bases. CDR3 length: 11 residues. The chain's CDR3 is CASSSTYEQYV. The CDR3 DNA follows: TGTGCCAGCAGTTCCACCTACGAGCAGTACGTC.

The gene calls are TRBV10-2 and TRBJ2-7; the D is unclear. In germline, CDR1 is WSHSY, CDR2 SAAADI. This CDR3 is 13 amino acids long. V was cut by 2 bases and J by 3 bases, with 8 bases left in between. The CDR3 coding sequence is TGCGCCAGCAGTGAGACCCCGAACTACGAGCAGTACGTC. Translation: CASSETPNYEQYV.

This clonotype was detected ten times or more. V usage is TRBV29-1 and J usage is TRBJ2-2; no firm D call. V was pared by 4 bases and J by 6 bases, with 12 bases between. Germline V gives CDR1 SQVTM, CDR2 ANQGSEA. This CDR3 comprises 13 residues. The CDR3 protein is CSVGRPMAGELFF. The CDR3 DNA sequence: TGCAGCGTTGGACGGCCTATGGCCGGGGAGCTGTTTTTT.

This clonotype was observed a few times. J is TRBJ1-2 and V is TRBV7-8, with D perhaps TRBD1 (6 bases). The germline V and J ends were trimmed by 4 bases and 8 bases, with 17 bases remaining between them. Germline V CDR1 and CDR2: SGHVS, FQNEAQ. CDR3 size: 14 residues. DNA for the CDR3: TGTGCCAGCAGCTACGACAGGCCCATGGGGGGCTACACCTTC. As protein: CASSYDRPMGGYTF.

This clonotype has ten or more counts. V gene TRBV6-1 combines with J gene TRBJ2-1; no definite D call. Germline V gives CDR1 MNHNS, CDR2 SASEGT. V lost 6 bases to trimming and J lost 7 bases, with 13 bases between them. This CDR3 spans 13 amino acids. The CDR3 bases are TGTGCCAGCAGCCTACCCCCTGGGAATGAGCAGTTCTTC. Amino acids: CASSLPPGNEQFF.